Sequencing of this T cell receptor beta chain was carried out in a study of T cells after yellow fever vaccination. Study summary: SMART-Seq v4 Ultra Low Input served to prepare low-cell-number fractions.

Study findings and constraints: Reappearance after the booster was observed for most primary-vaccination clones (roughly 97% CD4, over 75% CD8). Clonotypes that responded to the vaccine were almost all undetectable in sorted memory subsets on day 0. Weaker in magnitude, the secondary response showed a faster peak on day 5 versus 15.

TCRdb used MiXCR to reprocess the 5' RACE reads, holding one entry per CDR3 protein. The sample consists of roughly 15,000 distinct CDR3 sequences, more than 4% of them appearing once. This clonotype was seen at least ten times. The input for sequencing was PBMCs, either bulk or a sorted T-cell subset (CD4+, CD8+, memory, or dextramer-sorted; not recorded which), taken 15 days after the yellow fever booster vaccination. The source is a man aged 25 to 40 who received the YFV17D yellow fever vaccine.

The chain's CDR3 is CASSPRGGSYEQYF. DNA for the CDR3: TGCGCCAGCAGCCCTAGGGGGGGTTCCTACGAGCAGTACTTC. The chain uses TRBV5-1 and TRBJ2-7; D might be TRBD2 (7 bases). Trimming took 4 bases from V and 1 from J, leaving 12 bases between them. The CDR3 has 14 amino acids. The germline V gene has CDR1 SGHRS and CDR2 YFSETQ. Filled out from reference TRBV5-1 and TRBJ2-7, the complete variable domain reads KAGVTQTPRYLIKTRGQQVTLSCSPISGHRSVSWYQQTPGQGLQFLFEYFSETQRNKGNFPGRFSGRQFSNSRSEMNVSTLELGDSALYLCASSPRGGSYEQYFGPGTRLTVT.